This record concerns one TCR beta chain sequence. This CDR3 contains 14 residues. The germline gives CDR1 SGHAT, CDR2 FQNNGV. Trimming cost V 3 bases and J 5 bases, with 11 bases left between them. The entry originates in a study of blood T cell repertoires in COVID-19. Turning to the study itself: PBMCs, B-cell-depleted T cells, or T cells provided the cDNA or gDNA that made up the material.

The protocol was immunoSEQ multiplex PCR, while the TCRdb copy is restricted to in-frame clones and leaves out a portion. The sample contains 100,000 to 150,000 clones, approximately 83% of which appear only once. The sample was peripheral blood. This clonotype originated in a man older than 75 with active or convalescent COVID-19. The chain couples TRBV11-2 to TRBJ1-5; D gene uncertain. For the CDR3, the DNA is TGTGCCAGCAGCTTGCACCGGGTCGATCAGCCCCAGCATTTT. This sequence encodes CASSLHRVDQPQHF.